The clone carrying this T cell receptor (beta chain) was seen repeatedly, ten times or more. What it binds is unknown. This record belongs to a study of T cells in Graves' hyperthyroidism and ophthalmopathy. Study observations and caveats: A model of 13 V-J pairs discriminated ophthalmopathy from stable hyperthyroidism.

Graves' hyperthyroidism is called stable when ophthalmopathy does not progress within 18 months. Exclusion criteria comprised uncontrolled infection, other autoimmune disease, pregnancy or lactation. The CDR3 spans 15 residues. Germline values: CDR1 LNHDA, CDR2 SQIVND (reference sequence). The ends were cut back, 0 bases at V and 2 bases at J, with 10 bases in the middle. Authors of the study amplified TCR beta CDR3 regions from RNA transcripts. First-round RT-PCR of the TCR CDR3 relied on the HTBI primer set. A single record per CDR3 protein comes from TCRdb applying MiXCR to the multiplex PCR reads. The data contain around 280,000 distinct CDR3 sequences, 12% to 15% of them singletons.

This TCR was recovered from a woman aged 40 to 50 with Graves' hyperthyroidism. J is TRBJ1-1 and V is TRBV19; the D is unclear. The sequenced material came from blood. CDR3: CASSIDHIGNTEAFF. CDR3 bases: TGTGCCAGTAGTATAGATCATATCGGAAACACTGAAGCTTTCTTT.